The following is a T cell receptor beta chain sequence with its context. The antigen remains undetermined. Germline V lookup: CDR1 SGHTA, CDR2 FQGTGA. The CDR3 spans 14 residues. Through 5' RACE with UMI labels, the TRB cDNA libraries were prepared. For each CDR3 protein, TCRdb gives one entry from its re-call of the 5' RACE reads, without DNA. The sample's table shows 150,000 to 170,000 distinct CDR3 sequences. A CD45RO-CCR7+CD27+CD95- phenotype identified naive CD8+ T cells. The source of the sample is a study of CXCR3-negative and CXCR3-positive naive CD8 T cells. Study-wide context: The libraries together contributed 120 million to 150 million TRB reads, each supplying about 1.5 +/- 0.3 million. Findings of the study overall: Post-cryopreservation CXCR3 expression was partly diminished, and the bulk of assays employed fresh PBMCs. Greater hydrophobicity was found in TRB CDR3s of CXCR3-positive naive cells than of CXCR3-negative naive cells.

Sequencing was performed on naive CXCR3+ CD8+ T cells from blood. The sample's subset: CD45RO-CCR7+CD27+CD95- naive CD8+ T cells expressing CXCR3 (TNR3+). The chain carries TRBV7-3 and TRBJ2-3. The sequence was collected from a human donor in good health. Some clones in this sample may be carry-over from other donors' samples. CDR3 region: CASSLGPSTDTQYF.